This T cell receptor (beta chain) was retrieved from a study of cytomegalovirus exposure and HLA in healthy donors. Overall study findings and caveats: Among the CMV-associated chains, a few were confirmed in vitro as specific for CMV antigens. Altogether, 150 to 200 TCR beta chains were recorded as cytomegalovirus-associated.

The PCR was carried out with 60 Vbeta primers and 13 Jbeta primers. This table comes from immunoSEQ multiplex PCR, and its TCRdb copy is limited to in-frame clones, with some not included. The table records 150,000 to 200,000 clones, less than 85% of them present only once. The V end lost 5 bases, the J end lost 2 bases, and 9 bases lay between the germline ends. Germline V lookup: CDR1 SGHAT, CDR2 FQNNGV. The CDR3 extends over 13 amino acids. In regard to this clone: What it recognizes is unknown.

The genes are TRBV11-2 and TRBJ2-5, with a weak D call TRBD1 (6 bases). The sample was PBMCs. This receptor was obtained from a boy aged 10-17 years in good health and CMV-seronegative. CDR3 loop: CASSKGHQETQYF. The CDR3 nucleotides read TGTGCCAGCAGCAAGGGACATCAAGAGACCCAGTACTTC.